This is a list of T cell receptor beta chains from one sample in a study of T-cell reconstitution after alpha-beta-depleted transplantation in children. TCRdb called the PCR reads again in MiXCR, with one record for every CDR3 protein. The table has around 130,000 distinct CDR3 sequences, about a tenth seen once. Sequenced here: PBMCs, mostly from graft donor cells, sampled 180 days after TCRalphabeta/CD19-depleted stem cell transplant. The receptors here all came from a girl under three years old who had a stem cell transplant for combined immunodeficiency, so the T cells may come from the graft donor. CDR3s include the opening cysteine and the closing phenylalanine or tryptophan. A D gene is named only where the DNA matches it firmly. Not all rows give a size; the values are once, few, many and, for expanded clones, a class.

j_gene: TRBJ2-1
v_gene: TRBV19
d_gene: TRBD2
abundance: few
CDR3nt: TGTGCCAGTAGTCAATCCGGGAGGGCCTCCTATAGGGAGCAGTTCTTC
CDR3aa: CASSQSGRASYREQFF

j_gene: TRBJ2-7
v_gene: TRBV20-1
d_gene: TRBD2
abundance: medium-sized
CDR3nt: TGCAGTGCTAGAGGTGGGGGACTAGCGGGGGAGCAGTACTTC
CDR3aa: CSARGGGLAGEQYF

j_gene: TRBJ2-1
v_gene: TRBV20-1
d_gene: -
abundance: few
CDR3nt: TGCAGTGCGTTCGGGTTGAATGAGCAGTTCTTC
CDR3aa: CSAFGLNEQFF

j_gene: TRBJ2-6
v_gene: TRBV3-1
d_gene: -
abundance: -
CDR3nt: TGTGCCAGCAGCCCGGCACGTACCTCTGGGGCCAACGTCCTGACTTTC
CDR3aa: CASSPARTSGANVLTF

j_gene: TRBJ2-2
v_gene: TRBV9
d_gene: TRBD1
abundance: few
CDR3nt: TGTGCCAGCAGCGTTCCTGGTGACAGGGGGAACACCGGGGAGCTGTTTTTT
CDR3aa: CASSVPGDRGNTGELFF

j_gene: TRBJ2-5
v_gene: TRBV15
d_gene: TRBD1
abundance: many
CDR3nt: TGTGCCACCAGCAGAGAACAGGGGAGAGAGACCCAGTACTTC
CDR3aa: CATSREQGRETQYF

j_gene: TRBJ2-1
v_gene: TRBV13
d_gene: -
abundance: -
CDR3nt: TGTGCCAGCAGCCCTACCCCGGGGGATGAGCAGTTCTTC
CDR3aa: CASSPTPGDEQFF

j_gene: TRBJ1-2
v_gene: TRBV5-5
d_gene: TRBD1
abundance: few
CDR3nt: TGTGCCAGCAGCTTGGCCCTCGGGACAGGTCTCTATGGCTACACCTTC
CDR3aa: CASSLALGTGLYGYTF

j_gene: TRBJ2-1
v_gene: TRBV9
d_gene: TRBD1
abundance: many
CDR3nt: TGTGCCAGCAGCATAAGGACAGGGAACTACAATGAGCAGTTCTTC
CDR3aa: CASSIRTGNYNEQFF

j_gene: TRBJ2-1
v_gene: TRBV10-2
d_gene: TRBD2
abundance: many
CDR3nt: TGCGCCAGCGTTAGCGGGAGGGGAGGCAATGAGCAGTTCTTC
CDR3aa: CASVSGRGGNEQFF

j_gene: TRBJ1-4
v_gene: TRBV20-1
d_gene: -
abundance: few
CDR3nt: TGCAGTGCTAGAGTCCCGGACGGGGAAAAACTGTTTTTT
CDR3aa: CSARVPDGEKLFF

j_gene: TRBJ2-2
v_gene: TRBV20-1
d_gene: TRBD2
abundance: -
CDR3nt: TGCAGTGCTAGGGCGACTAGCGGGAGGGCCCAAGGCACCGGGGAGCTGTTTTTT
CDR3aa: CSARATSGRAQGTGELFF

j_gene: TRBJ2-5
v_gene: TRBV6-1
d_gene: -
abundance: -
CDR3nt: TGTGCCAGCCGACCCCGGGCGGGGCGGACCCAGTACTTC
CDR3aa: CASRPRAGRTQYF

j_gene: TRBJ2-7
v_gene: TRBV12-3/TRBV12-4
d_gene: -
abundance: -
CDR3nt: TGTGCCAGCAGTTTAAGGCGGCATAGCTCCTACGAGCAGTACTTC
CDR3aa: CASSLRRHSSYEQYF

j_gene: TRBJ2-2
v_gene: TRBV21-1
d_gene: -
abundance: few
CDR3nt: TGTGCCAGCAGCAAACTAGGGAACACCGGGGAGCTGTTTTTT
CDR3aa: CASSKLGNTGELFF

j_gene: TRBJ1-1
v_gene: TRBV13
d_gene: -
abundance: few
CDR3nt: TGTGCCAGCAGTGCGGGGAACACTGAAGCTTTCTTT
CDR3aa: CASSAGNTEAFF

j_gene: TRBJ2-5
v_gene: TRBV5-1
d_gene: -
abundance: few
CDR3nt: TGCGCCAGCAGCTTGGACAGATTCGGGACCCAGTACTTC
CDR3aa: CASSLDRFGTQYF

j_gene: TRBJ2-1
v_gene: TRBV20-1
d_gene: TRBD2
abundance: -
CDR3nt: TGCAGTGCTGAAGACGGGAGGTCTCCTATAAGCTCCTACAATGAGCAGTTCTTC
CDR3aa: CSAEDGRSPISSYNEQFF

j_gene: TRBJ1-2
v_gene: TRBV20-1
d_gene: TRBD1
abundance: few
CDR3nt: TGCAGTGCCCCGTGGGCAGGGGGGAGCTATGGCTACACCTTC
CDR3aa: CSAPWAGGSYGYTF

j_gene: TRBJ2-5
v_gene: TRBV3-1
d_gene: -
abundance: many
CDR3nt: TGTGCCAGCAGCCAAGCCCGCAGTGAGACCCAGTACTTC
CDR3aa: CASSQARSETQYF

j_gene: TRBJ1-1
v_gene: TRBV5-1
d_gene: -
abundance: many
CDR3nt: TGCGCCAGCAGCATCTGGCTTCGCACTGAAGCTTTCTTT
CDR3aa: CASSIWLRTEAFF

j_gene: TRBJ2-1
v_gene: TRBV6-2/TRBV6-3
d_gene: -
abundance: -
CDR3nt: TGTGCCAGCAGTTACGGGGACAAGGGGTCCTACAATGAGCAGTTCTTC
CDR3aa: CASSYGDKGSYNEQFF

j_gene: TRBJ2-7
v_gene: TRBV20-1
d_gene: TRBD1
abundance: few
CDR3nt: TGCAGTGCGAGCCGGACAGGGGCAGCCTACGAGCAGTACTTC
CDR3aa: CSASRTGAAYEQYF

j_gene: TRBJ2-7
v_gene: TRBV28
d_gene: -
abundance: many
CDR3nt: TGTGCCAGCAGTTTAGCCCCCGGGTTAGCCTACGAGCAGTACTTC
CDR3aa: CASSLAPGLAYEQYF

j_gene: TRBJ1-1
v_gene: TRBV7-9
d_gene: TRBD1
abundance: few
CDR3nt: TGTGCCAGCAGCCCCCGACAGGGGGCAACGGCTGAAGCTTTCTTT
CDR3aa: CASSPRQGATAEAFF

j_gene: TRBJ1-1
v_gene: TRBV27
d_gene: -
abundance: -
CDR3nt: TGTGCCAGCAGGCTTTCCCCGAACACTGAAGCTTTCTTT
CDR3aa: CASRLSPNTEAFF

j_gene: TRBJ1-6
v_gene: TRBV20-1
d_gene: TRBD1
abundance: few
CDR3nt: TGCAGTGCCGCGGGGGCCAGGGGGCTGAGAAATTCACCCCTCCACTTT
CDR3aa: CSAAGARGLRNSPLHF

j_gene: TRBJ1-1
v_gene: TRBV6-2/TRBV6-3
d_gene: -
abundance: -
CDR3nt: TGTGCCAGCAGTTACCCGCGGGATTCCGACGATCCTGAAGCTTTCTTT
CDR3aa: CASSYPRDSDDPEAFF

j_gene: TRBJ2-1
v_gene: TRBV6-2/TRBV6-3
d_gene: -
abundance: -
CDR3nt: TGTGCCACCAGTAGGTCAGGGAGGTACAATGAGCAGTTCTTC
CDR3aa: CATSRSGRYNEQFF

j_gene: TRBJ2-1
v_gene: TRBV29-1
d_gene: -
abundance: many
CDR3nt: TGCAGCGTTGAAGGCGGATCCTACAATGAGCAGTTCTTC
CDR3aa: CSVEGGSYNEQFF

j_gene: TRBJ1-2
v_gene: TRBV6-5
d_gene: -
abundance: few
CDR3nt: TGTGCCAGCAGTTACTACGGATCTGGCTACACCTTC
CDR3aa: CASSYYGSGYTF

j_gene: TRBJ2-2
v_gene: TRBV6-1
d_gene: -
abundance: -
CDR3nt: TGTGCCAGCACCCGGGGAGCGGCGAACACCGGGGAGCTGTTTTTT
CDR3aa: CASTRGAANTGELFF

j_gene: TRBJ1-1
v_gene: TRBV20-1
d_gene: -
abundance: many
CDR3nt: TGCAGTTGCCAGAACCTGAACACTGAAGCTTTCTTT
CDR3aa: CSCQNLNTEAFF

j_gene: TRBJ2-7
v_gene: TRBV20-1
d_gene: -
abundance: -
CDR3nt: TGCAGTGCTAGAGAGACAGGACAAGGCTACGAGCAGTACTTC
CDR3aa: CSARETGQGYEQYF

j_gene: TRBJ2-1
v_gene: TRBV29-1
d_gene: -
abundance: -
CDR3nt: TGCAGCGTTGACAGGGGAGAGTACAATGAGCAGTTCTTC
CDR3aa: CSVDRGEYNEQFF

j_gene: TRBJ1-1
v_gene: TRBV11-2
d_gene: -
abundance: many
CDR3nt: TGTGCCAGCAGCTTAGACAGGGCCTACACTGAAGCTTTCTTT
CDR3aa: CASSLDRAYTEAFF

j_gene: TRBJ2-7
v_gene: TRBV29-1
d_gene: -
abundance: -
CDR3nt: TGCAGCGTGGGCCCCTCCTACGAGCAGTACTTC
CDR3aa: CSVGPSYEQYF

j_gene: TRBJ1-1
v_gene: TRBV12-3/TRBV12-4
d_gene: -
abundance: -
CDR3nt: TGTGCCAGCAGTTTATCAGTTTCCACTGAAGCTTTCTTT
CDR3aa: CASSLSVSTEAFF

j_gene: TRBJ2-7
v_gene: TRBV5-1
d_gene: -
abundance: -
CDR3nt: TGCGCCAGCAGCCCGGGATTAGGGGCCTACGAGCAGTACTTC
CDR3aa: CASSPGLGAYEQYF

j_gene: TRBJ2-1
v_gene: TRBV12-3/TRBV12-4
d_gene: TRBD2
abundance: many
CDR3nt: TGTGCCAGCAGTATACTAGCGGCAAGGTACAATGAGCAGTTCTTC
CDR3aa: CASSILAARYNEQFF

j_gene: TRBJ2-1
v_gene: TRBV27
d_gene: -
abundance: many
CDR3nt: TGTGCCAGCAGTTTTTGGCAGAGAACTGAGCAGTTCTTC
CDR3aa: CASSFWQRTEQFF

j_gene: TRBJ2-5
v_gene: TRBV7-2
d_gene: TRBD2
abundance: many
CDR3nt: TGTGCCAGCAGCTTAGAAGCGGGGGGGATGGAGACCCAGTACTTC
CDR3aa: CASSLEAGGMETQYF

j_gene: TRBJ2-1
v_gene: TRBV29-1
d_gene: -
abundance: many
CDR3nt: TGCAGCGTTCGCCGGGACGGAGGGATCGATGAGCAGTTCTTC
CDR3aa: CSVRRDGGIDEQFF

j_gene: TRBJ2-1
v_gene: TRBV5-1
d_gene: -
abundance: few
CDR3nt: TGCGCCAGCAGTGAGGGTCCGTACAATGAGCAGTTCTTC
CDR3aa: CASSEGPYNEQFF

j_gene: TRBJ2-7
v_gene: TRBV19
d_gene: TRBD1
abundance: few
CDR3nt: TGTGCCAGTAGTAGCCCCGGGACAGGACGTTCCTACGAGCAGTACTTC
CDR3aa: CASSSPGTGRSYEQYF

j_gene: TRBJ2-5
v_gene: TRBV7-3
d_gene: TRBD2
abundance: few
CDR3nt: TGTGCCAGCAGCTTAACTCCGGGACTAGAGGGGGAGACCCAGTACTTC
CDR3aa: CASSLTPGLEGETQYF

j_gene: TRBJ2-1
v_gene: TRBV7-2
d_gene: -
abundance: few
CDR3nt: TGTGCCAGCAGCTTCGGGCTGGGTGAGCAGTTCTTC
CDR3aa: CASSFGLGEQFF